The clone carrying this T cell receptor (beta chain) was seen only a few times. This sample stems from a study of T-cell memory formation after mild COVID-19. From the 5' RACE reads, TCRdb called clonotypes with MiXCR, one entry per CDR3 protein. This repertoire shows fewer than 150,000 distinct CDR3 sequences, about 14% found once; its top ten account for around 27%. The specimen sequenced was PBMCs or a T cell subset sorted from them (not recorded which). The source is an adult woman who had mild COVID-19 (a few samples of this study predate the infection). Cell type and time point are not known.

CDR3 residues: CASSYSRGSSYNEQFF. The CDR3 DNA follows: TGTGCCAGCAGTTACTCGAGGGGGAGCTCCTACAATGAGCAGTTCTTC. V gene TRBV6-5 combines with J gene TRBJ2-1, with a possible D match to TRBD1 (6 bases). Germline V gives CDR1 MNHEY, CDR2 SVGAGI. This CDR3 region has 16 residues. V lost 0 bases and J 0 bases, leaving 9 bases between the germline ends.